Below, 22 T cell receptor beta chains from the same sample are listed, as sequenced in a study of shared clonotypes between healthy human individuals. Using immunoSEQ multiplex PCR, the repertoire was profiled, and TCRdb retains in-frame clones only, with some absent. The table shows 2 million to 2.5 million clones, with approximately 95% occurring only once. The sample was naive CD4+ T cells from PBMCs. Stated subset: CD45RA+ positively selected. These receptors were taken from a young man in good health. Some clones in this sample may be carry-over from other donors' samples.

CDR3 DNA sequence: TGCGCCAGCAGCCCGGTGGGAGGCCGGATTATCGAGACCCAGTACTTC. Residues: CASSPVGGRIIETQYF. The chain links TRBV5-1 to TRBJ2-5; TRBD2 might be the D (6 bases). Germline V gene sequence: CDR1 SGHRS, CDR2 YFSETQ. The CDR3 runs to 16 residues. Trimming pared 4 bases from V and 5 bases from J, leaving 21 bases between.

CDR3 in amino acids: CASSLLGGTGEQYF. The CDR3 nucleotides read TGTGCCAGCAGCTTATTGGGCGGGACCGGCGAGCAGTACTTC. The chain uses TRBV7-9 and TRBJ2-7, with TRBD2 as a possible D gene (6 bases). This CDR3 comprises 14 residues. Between the trimmed V and J ends, which lost 2 bases and 6 bases, there was a span of 14 bases. In germline, CDR1 is SEHNR, CDR2 FQNEAQ (reference sequence).

The chain is built from TRBV27 and TRBJ2-4; TRBD2 aligns across 13 bases. CDR1 and CDR2 (germline): MNHEY, SMNVEV (reference sequence). The CDR3 runs to 16 residues. The trim removed 6 bases at V and 6 bases at J, leaving 8 bases unmatched. The CDR3 loop is CASSSGLAGAGNIQYF. CDR3 sequence (DNA): TGTGCCAGCAGCTCAGGACTAGCGGGAGCTGGAAACATTCAGTACTTC.

The chain carries TRBV6-5 and TRBJ2-2; D is uncertain. V was pared by 6 bases and J by 5 bases, with 10 bases between. The CDR3 has 13 amino acids. The V gene's germline CDR1 is MNHEY and CDR2 SVGAGI. CDR3 loop: CASRHSGTGELFF. CDR3 nucleotides: TGTGCCAGCAGGCACTCTGGAACCGGGGAGCTGTTTTTT.

V and J are TRBV6-5 and TRBJ2-7; 7 nucleotides line up with TRBD2. The CDR3 consists of 14 residues. Germline CDR1 and CDR2: MNHEY and SVGAGI. V lost 4 bases, J lost 9 bases, and 12 bases stayed unmatched. The chain's CDR3 is CASSSTSPATGQYF. For the CDR3, the DNA is TGTGCCAGCAGTTCGACTAGCCCTGCTACAGGGCAGTACTTC.

The J gene is TRBJ2-5, the V gene TRBV7-2; 9 bases line up with TRBD1. Germline CDR1 SGHTA, CDR2 FQGNSA. J lost 0 bases, V lost 5 bases, and 7 bases had no gene match. The CDR3 has 16 amino acids. CDR3 nucleotides: TGTGCCAGCAGCCAAAGACAGGGGGGCCACCAAGAGACCCAGTACTTC. As protein: CASSQRQGGHQETQYF.

V is TRBV7-2 and J is TRBJ1-2; D is perhaps TRBD1 (6 bases). The CDR3 sequence is 17 residues long. Trimming took off 5 bases at V and 2 bases at J, with 21 bases between the two ends. Germline loops: CDR1 SGHTA, CDR2 FQGNSA. CDR3: CASSIQPGALSNYGYTF. In nucleotides, the CDR3 is TGTGCCAGCAGCATACAGCCAGGGGCGCTTTCCAACTATGGCTACACCTTC.

The rearrangement uses TRBV30 and TRBJ2-7, with D unclear. This CDR3 is 13 amino acids long. CDR1 is GTSNPN and CDR2 is SVGIG in the germline V gene (reference sequence). V gave up 6 bases and J gave up 0 bases, with 12 bases separating them. DNA of the CDR3: TGTGCCTGCCCTGGAACAGTCTCCTACGAGCAGTACTTC. This codes for CACPGTVSYEQYF.

V gene TRBV5-1 combines with J gene TRBJ2-1; D not certain. The V and J ends lost 0 bases and 6 bases respectively, with 10 bases between them. The germline CDR1 and CDR2 sequences are SGHRS and YFSETQ. This CDR3 has 14 residues. Here the CDR3 reads CASSLAAQSNEQFF. CDR3 bases: TGCGCCAGCAGCTTGGCCGCCCAATCCAATGAGCAGTTCTTC.

The chain joins TRBV28 to TRBJ2-3, with TRBD2 matching 13 bases. The CDR3 sequence is 15 residues long. Looked up from germline, CDR1 is MDHEN and CDR2 is SYDVKM. J lost 6 bases, V lost 6 bases, and 6 bases had no gene match. CDR3 nucleotide sequence: TGTGCCAGCAGGCCAGAGGGACTAGCGGGGGATACGCAGTATTTT. Translation: CASRPEGLAGDTQYF.

This chain connects TRBV19 to TRBJ1-5; D is ambiguous. The CDR3 consists of 13 residues. Germline V gene data show CDR1 as LNHDA and CDR2 as SQIVND (reference sequence). V was shortened by 7 bases and J by 3 bases, with 10 bases between the two germline ends. The CDR3 protein is CASKDLFNQPQHF. In DNA form, the CDR3 reads TGTGCCAGTAAAGACCTCTTCAATCAGCCCCAGCATTTT. The whole variable domain, remainder taken from reference TRBV19 and TRBJ1-5, is DGGITQSPKYLFRKEGQNVTLSCEQNLNHDAMYWYRQDPGQGLRLIYYSQIVNDFQKGDIAEGYSVSREKKESFPLTVTSAQKNPTAFYLCASKDLFNQPQHFGDGTRLSIL.

V usage is TRBV6-1 and J usage is TRBJ1-2; 7 nucleotides line up with TRBD1. The CDR3 sequence is 14 residues long. CDR1 MNHNS and CDR2 SASEGT come from the germline V gene. V dropped 5 bases and J dropped 4; count of bases not matched to a gene: 7. This chain's CDR3 is CASSTGVRGYGYTF. Here the CDR3 DNA reads TGTGCCAGCAGTACAGGGGTCCGGGGCTATGGCTACACCTTC.

The rearrangement joins TRBV18 to TRBJ2-3; D may be TRBD2 (5 bases). The CDR3 has 14 amino acids. Germline V gene lookup returns CDR1 KGHSH and CDR2 LQKENI. V lost 7 bases to trimming and J lost 4 bases, with 15 bases between them. CDR3 DNA sequence: TGTGCCAGCTTCACCAGTAGCGACCCAGATACGCAGTATTTT. Its translation: CASFTSSDPDTQYF.

This chain connects TRBV9 to TRBJ2-7; TRBD2 matches 8 bases. The ends lost 6 bases at V and 5 bases at J; junction bases unmatched: 10. CDR3 length: 14 amino acids. Germline V gene lookup returns CDR1 SGDLS and CDR2 YYNGEE. CDR3 residues: CASTPRGGTHEQYF. Here the CDR3 DNA reads TGTGCCAGCACACCACGGGGGGGTACCCACGAGCAGTACTTC. The entire variable domain, with the rest obtained from reference TRBV9 and TRBJ2-7, is as follows: DSGVTQTPKHLITATGQRVTLRCSPRSGDLSVYWYQQSLDQGLQFLIQYYNGEERAKGNILERFSAQQFPDLHSELNLSSLELGDSALYFCASTPRGGTHEQYFGPGTRLTVT.

The chain combines TRBV5-1 with TRBJ2-2; a weak D match, TRBD1 (6 bases). Trimming removed 2 bases from V and 4 bases from J, with 15 bases in between. The CDR3 loop spans 16 amino acids. The germline CDR1 and CDR2 sequences are SGHRS and YFSETQ. The CDR3: CASSFGQLDGTGELFF. The CDR3 bases are TGCGCCAGCAGCTTCGGACAGCTCGACGGCACCGGGGAGCTGTTTTTT.

This chain connects TRBV11-2 to TRBJ2-5, with TRBD2 as a possible D gene (6 bases). The CDR3 sequence is 16 residues long. Trimming shortened V by 5 bases and J by 0 bases, and 16 bases separated the two germline ends. Germline V gene data show CDR1 as SGHAT and CDR2 as FQNNGV. The CDR3 DNA is TGTGCCAGCAGCGCCCTGGGGAGGACTAACCAAGAGACCCAGTACTTC. Translated, it gives CASSALGRTNQETQYF.

CDR3 DNA: TGTGCCAGCAGTCGGGGCGGGAGTAGTACAGATACGCAGTATTTT. It codes for CASSRGGSSTDTQYF. The rearrangement uses TRBV5-4 and TRBJ2-3; 7 nucleotides line up with TRBD2. CDR1 is SGHNT and CDR2 is YYREEE in the germline V gene (reference sequence). This CDR3 is built from 15 residues. V was pared by 5 bases and J by 3 bases, with 9 bases of the junction left unmatched.

The rearrangement uses TRBV7-2 and TRBJ1-2; D gene uncertain. CDR3 size: 11 residues. V was pared by 6 bases and J by 10 bases, with 12 bases between. Germline V CDR1 and CDR2: SGHTA, FQGNSA. The CDR3 DNA follows: TGTGCCAGCAGTCCCATTCCCACCTACACCTTC. Residues: CASSPIPTYTF.

The CDR3 DNA follows: TGTGCCGCTCTGAGTGGCAATCAGCCCCAGCATTTT. This codes for CAALSGNQPQHF. The J gene is TRBJ1-5, the V gene TRBV28; D remains ambiguous. Trimming pared 11 bases from V and 2 bases from J, leaving 10 bases between. This CDR3 has 12 residues. The germline V gene has CDR1 MDHEN and CDR2 SYDVKM.

The rearrangement uses TRBV5-1 and TRBJ1-1; D uncertain. CDR3 size: 13 residues. From germline, CDR1 is SGHRS and CDR2 YFSETQ. Trimming shortened V by 5 bases and J by 1 base, and 9 bases separated the two germline ends. CDR3 protein: CASRLGGNTEAFF. The CDR3 DNA reads TGCGCCAGCAGACTCGGCGGGAACACTGAAGCTTTCTTT. The whole variable domain, remainder taken from reference TRBV5-1 and TRBJ1-1, is KAGVTQTPRYLIKTRGQQVTLSCSPISGHRSVSWYQQTPGQGLQFLFEYFSETQRNKGNFPGRFSGRQFSNSRSEMNVSTLELGDSALYLCASRLGGNTEAFFGQGTRLTVV.

The chain couples TRBV19 to TRBJ2-4, with D perhaps matching TRBD1 (5 bases). Looked up from germline, CDR1 is LNHDA and CDR2 is SQIVND (reference sequence). Trimming shortened V by 4 bases and J by 1 base, and 14 bases separated the two germline ends. There are 16 residues in the CDR3. CDR3 DNA: TGTGCCAGTAGTACCAGGGTGTTGCGGGCCAAAAACATTCAGTACTTC. Translated, it gives CASSTRVLRAKNIQYF. Filled out from reference TRBV19 and TRBJ2-4, the complete variable domain reads DGGITQSPKYLFRKEGQNVTLSCEQNLNHDAMYWYRQDPGQGLRLIYYSQIVNDFQKGDIAEGYSVSREKKESFPLTVTSAQKNPTAFYLCASSTRVLRAKNIQYFGAGTRLSVL.

The chain has TRBV7-9 and TRBJ2-7; either TRBD1 or TRBD2 may fit D (5 bases each). V was shortened by 2 bases and J by 6 bases, with 14 bases between the two germline ends. The V gene's germline CDR1 is SEHNR and CDR2 FQNEAQ (reference sequence). CDR3 size: 14 residues. The CDR3 sequence: CASSLTGPPPEQYF. CDR3 in DNA: TGTGCCAGCAGCTTAACGGGACCTCCTCCCGAGCAGTACTTC.